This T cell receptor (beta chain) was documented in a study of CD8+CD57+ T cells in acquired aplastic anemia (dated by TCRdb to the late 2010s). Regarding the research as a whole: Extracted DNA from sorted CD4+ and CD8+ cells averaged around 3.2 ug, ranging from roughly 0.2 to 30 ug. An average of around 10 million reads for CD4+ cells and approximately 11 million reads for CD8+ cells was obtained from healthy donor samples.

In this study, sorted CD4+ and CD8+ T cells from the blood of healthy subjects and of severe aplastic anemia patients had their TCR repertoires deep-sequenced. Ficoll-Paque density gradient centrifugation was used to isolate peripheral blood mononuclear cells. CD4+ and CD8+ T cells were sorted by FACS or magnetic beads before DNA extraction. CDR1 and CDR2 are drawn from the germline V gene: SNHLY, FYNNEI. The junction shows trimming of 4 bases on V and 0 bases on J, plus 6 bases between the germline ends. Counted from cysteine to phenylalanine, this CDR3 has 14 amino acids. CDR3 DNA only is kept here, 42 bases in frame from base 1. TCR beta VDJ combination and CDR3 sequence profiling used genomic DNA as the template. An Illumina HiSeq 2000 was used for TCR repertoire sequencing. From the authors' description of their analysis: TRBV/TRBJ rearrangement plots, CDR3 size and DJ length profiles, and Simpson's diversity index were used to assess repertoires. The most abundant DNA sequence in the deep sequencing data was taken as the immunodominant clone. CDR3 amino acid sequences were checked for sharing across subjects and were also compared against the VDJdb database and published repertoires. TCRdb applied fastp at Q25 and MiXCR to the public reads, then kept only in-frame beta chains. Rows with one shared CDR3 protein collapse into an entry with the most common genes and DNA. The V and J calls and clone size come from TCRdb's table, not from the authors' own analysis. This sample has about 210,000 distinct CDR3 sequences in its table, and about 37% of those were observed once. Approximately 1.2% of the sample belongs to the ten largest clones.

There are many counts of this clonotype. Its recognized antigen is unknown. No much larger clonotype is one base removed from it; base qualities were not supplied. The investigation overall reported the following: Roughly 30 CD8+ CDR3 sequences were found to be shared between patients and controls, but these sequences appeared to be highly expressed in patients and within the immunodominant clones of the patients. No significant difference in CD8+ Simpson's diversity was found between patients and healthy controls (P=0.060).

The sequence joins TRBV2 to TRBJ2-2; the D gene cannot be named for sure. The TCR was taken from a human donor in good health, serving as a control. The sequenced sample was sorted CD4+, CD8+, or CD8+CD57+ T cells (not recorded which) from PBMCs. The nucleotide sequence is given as TGTGCCAGCAGTGGGACGGCGAACACCGGGGAGCTGTTTTTT. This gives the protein CASSGTANTGELFF.